This T cell receptor beta chain was captured by sequencing in a study of T and B cells in COVID-19 patients. Multiplex PCR with BIOMED2 TRB-A/B primer pools amplified TRB rearrangements. One entry per CDR3 protein, called by TCRdb with MiXCR from the multiplex PCR reads. The sample has approximately 8,500 distinct CDR3 sequences, roughly 30% seen once. TRB was amplified from around 250-460 ng of blood genomic DNA. The sequence derives from a human donor who had recovered from COVID-19. Sequenced sample: blood.

The CDR3 nucleotides are TGTGCCAGCAGCTTTAGCGTGACAGATACGCAGTATTTT. The encoded protein is CASSFSVTDTQYF. The gene calls are TRBV7-2 and TRBJ2-3; TRBD2 might be the D (5 bases). Germline values: CDR1 SGHTA, CDR2 FQGNSA. V lost 3 bases, J lost 3 bases, and 7 bases lay in between. The CDR3 extends over 13 amino acids.